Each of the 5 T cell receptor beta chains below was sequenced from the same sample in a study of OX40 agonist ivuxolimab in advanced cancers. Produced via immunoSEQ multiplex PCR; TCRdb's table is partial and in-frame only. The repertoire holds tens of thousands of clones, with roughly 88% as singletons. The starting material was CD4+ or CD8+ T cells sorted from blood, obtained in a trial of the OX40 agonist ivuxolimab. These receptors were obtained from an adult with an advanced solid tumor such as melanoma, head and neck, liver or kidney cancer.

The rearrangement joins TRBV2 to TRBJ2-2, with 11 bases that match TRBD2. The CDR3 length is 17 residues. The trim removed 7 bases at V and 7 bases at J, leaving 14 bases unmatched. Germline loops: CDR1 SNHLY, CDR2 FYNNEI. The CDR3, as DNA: TGTGCCAGCACAAGAATAGCGGGAGGGCCTGTGGTCGGGGAGCTGTTTTTT. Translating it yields CASTRIAGGPVVGELFF.

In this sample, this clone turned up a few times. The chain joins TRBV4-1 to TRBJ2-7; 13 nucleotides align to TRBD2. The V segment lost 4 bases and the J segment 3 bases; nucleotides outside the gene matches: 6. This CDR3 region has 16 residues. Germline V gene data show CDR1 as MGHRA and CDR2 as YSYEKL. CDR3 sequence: CASSLGTSGKSYEQYF. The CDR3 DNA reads TGCGCCAGCAGCCTTGGGACTAGCGGGAAGAGCTACGAGCAGTACTTC.

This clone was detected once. The CDR3 is CASSPGLAGGRYEQYF. CDR3 DNA: TGTGCCAGCAGCCCGGGACTAGCGGGAGGACGTTACGAGCAGTACTTC. The chain couples TRBV28 to TRBJ2-7; TRBD2 matches at 15 bases. Losses at the gene ends were 6 bases for V and 4 bases for J; bases not matched to a gene: 7. CDR1 MDHEN and CDR2 SYDVKM come from the germline V gene. The CDR3 covers 16 residues.

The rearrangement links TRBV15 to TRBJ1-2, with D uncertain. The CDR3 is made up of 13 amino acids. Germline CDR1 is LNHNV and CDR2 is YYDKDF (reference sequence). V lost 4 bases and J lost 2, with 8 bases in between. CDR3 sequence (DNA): TGTGCCACCAGCAAGGTTCAAAACTATGGCTACACCTTC. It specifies CATSKVQNYGYTF.

CDR3: CASSQKNTGELFF. In nucleotides, the CDR3 is TGTGCCAGCAGCCAAAAGAACACCGGGGAGCTGTTTTTT. J is TRBJ2-2 and V is TRBV4-2; D not resolved. The CDR3 has 13 amino acids. Germline V gene data show CDR1 as LGHNA and CDR2 as YNFKEQ. The germline V and J ends were trimmed by 2 bases and 1 base, with 2 bases remaining between them.